This T cell receptor (beta chain) was sequenced for a study of metastatic and nonmetastatic thyroid tumors (TCRdb year 2020). For the study in its entirety: Repertoires were compared across peripheral blood and tumor or nodule tissue samples from malignant and benign thyroid patients.

Before undergoing thyroid surgery, none of the patients had been given any kind of treatment. The study retrospectively analysed patient clinical samples collected from the early 2010s to the late 2010s using T-cell receptor beta sequencing. In this sample, this clone turned up many times. Its antigen remains undetermined. No per-base quality is available; no much larger clone lies one base away. Between the V and J ends, shortened by 0 bases and 0 bases respectively, the junction contains 8 bases. CDR1 is given as SGDLS and CDR2 as YYNGEE, both from the germline V gene. The CDR3 numbers 15 residues from cysteine through phenylalanine. Only the CDR3 part of the read is kept: 45 bases, read in frame from the first base. Findings and caveats that apply to the study as a whole: In both blood and tumor samples, malignant tumors were reported to have significantly higher TCR beta diversity than benign nodules.

The method was PCR. The sequencer listed for this sample is Illumina HiSeq 4000. High-throughput sequencing was used to profile the CDR3 region of the TCR beta-chain in every patient. As for how the authors treated the data: CDR3 differences across clinicopathological groups were used to build a classifier for discriminating distant-metastatic papillary thyroid cancer patients. To measure repertoire diversity the researchers used the Shannon index, while the Morisita-Horn index served to gauge how similar the tumor and blood repertoires were. TCRdb itself trimmed the public reads at Q25 with fastp, ran MiXCR and retained productive beta chains. V and J calls and clone size were set by TCRdb, not the authors. This sample has tens of thousands of clones in its table, and about 15% of those were observed once. Of the sample, more than 3% falls within the top ten clones.

The chain was built from TRBV9 and TRBJ2-3; a confident D gene designation cannot be given. The TCR originated in a female donor with papillary thyroid cancer or a benign thyroid nodule (not recorded which). Some clones in this sample may be carry-over from other donors' samples. The specimen was blood. Here the CDR3 is given as CASSVARTSTDTQYF. The DNA sequence follows: TGTGCCAGCAGCGTAGCCAGAACTAGCACAGATACGCAGTATTTT.